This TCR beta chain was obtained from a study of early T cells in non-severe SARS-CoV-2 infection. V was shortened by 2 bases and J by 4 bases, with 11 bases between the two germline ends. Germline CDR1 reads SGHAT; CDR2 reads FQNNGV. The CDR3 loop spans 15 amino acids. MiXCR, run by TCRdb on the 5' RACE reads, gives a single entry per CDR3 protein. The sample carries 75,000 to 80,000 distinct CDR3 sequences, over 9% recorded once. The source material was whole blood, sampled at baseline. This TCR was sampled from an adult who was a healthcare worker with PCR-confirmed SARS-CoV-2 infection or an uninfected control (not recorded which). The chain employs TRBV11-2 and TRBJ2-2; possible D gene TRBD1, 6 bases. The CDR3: CASSLTRGRTGELFF. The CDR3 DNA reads TGTGCCAGCAGCTTAACCAGGGGACGCACCGGGGAGCTGTTTTTT. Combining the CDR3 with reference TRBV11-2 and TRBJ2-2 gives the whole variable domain EAGVAQSPRYKIIEKRQSVAFWCNPISGHATLYWYQQILGQGPKLLIQFQNNGVVDDSQLPKDRFSAERLKGVDSTLKIQPAKLEDSAVYLCASSLTRGRTGELFFGEGSRLTVL.